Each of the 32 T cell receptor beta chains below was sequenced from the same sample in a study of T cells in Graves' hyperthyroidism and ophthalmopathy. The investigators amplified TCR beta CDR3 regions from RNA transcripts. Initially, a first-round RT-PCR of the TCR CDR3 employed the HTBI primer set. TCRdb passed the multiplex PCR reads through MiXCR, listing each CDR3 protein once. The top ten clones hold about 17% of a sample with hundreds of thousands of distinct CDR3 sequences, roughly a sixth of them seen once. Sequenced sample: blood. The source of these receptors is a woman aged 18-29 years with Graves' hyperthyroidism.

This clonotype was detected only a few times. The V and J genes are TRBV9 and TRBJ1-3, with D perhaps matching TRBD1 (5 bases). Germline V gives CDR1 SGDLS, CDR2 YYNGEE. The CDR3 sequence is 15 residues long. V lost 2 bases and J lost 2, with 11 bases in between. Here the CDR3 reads CASSVEAGPGNTIYF. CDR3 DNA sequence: TGTGCCAGCAGCGTCGAGGCGGGGCCTGGAAACACCATATATTTT.

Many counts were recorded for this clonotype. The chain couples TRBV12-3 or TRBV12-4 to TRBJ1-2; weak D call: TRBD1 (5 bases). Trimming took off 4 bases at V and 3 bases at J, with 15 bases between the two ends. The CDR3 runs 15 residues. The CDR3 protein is CASSSHETEYYGYTF. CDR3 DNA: TGTGCCAGCAGTTCTCATGAGACAGAATACTATGGCTACACCTTC.

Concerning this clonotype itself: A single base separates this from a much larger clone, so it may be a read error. The CDR3 nucleotides are TGTGCCAGCAGCCCCACGGGACTAGCGAAAGAGACCCAGTACTTC. Protein: CASSPTGLAKETQYF. The chain combines TRBV28 with TRBJ2-5; TRBD2 matches at 10 bases. The CDR3 sequence is 15 residues long. V lost 6 bases to trimming and J lost 3 bases; unmatched junction nucleotides: 7. CDR1 and CDR2 from the germline V gene are MDHEN and SYDVKM.

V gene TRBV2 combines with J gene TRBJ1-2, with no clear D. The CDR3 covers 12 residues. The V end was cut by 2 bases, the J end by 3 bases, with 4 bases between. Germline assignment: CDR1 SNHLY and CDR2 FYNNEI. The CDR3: CASSENYYGYTF. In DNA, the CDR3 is TGTGCCAGCAGTGAAAATTACTATGGCTACACCTTC.

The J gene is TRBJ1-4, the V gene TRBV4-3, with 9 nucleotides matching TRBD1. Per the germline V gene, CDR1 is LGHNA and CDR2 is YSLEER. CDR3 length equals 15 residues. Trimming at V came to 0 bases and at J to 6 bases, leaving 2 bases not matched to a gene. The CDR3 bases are TGCGCCAGCAGCCAAGATTGGGACAGGGATGAAAAACTGTTTTTT. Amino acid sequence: CASSQDWDRDEKLFF.

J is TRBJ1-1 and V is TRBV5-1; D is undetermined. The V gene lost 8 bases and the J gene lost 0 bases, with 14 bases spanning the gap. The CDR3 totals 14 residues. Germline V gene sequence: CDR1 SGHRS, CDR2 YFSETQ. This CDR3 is CASHLTGLNTEAFF. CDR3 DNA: TGCGCCAGTCACCTCACCGGTCTGAACACTGAAGCTTTCTTT.

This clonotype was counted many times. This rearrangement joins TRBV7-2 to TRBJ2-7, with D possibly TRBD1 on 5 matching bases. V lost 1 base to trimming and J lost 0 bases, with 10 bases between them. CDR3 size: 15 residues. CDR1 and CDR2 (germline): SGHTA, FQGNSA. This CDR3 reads CASSLGQGGSYEQYF. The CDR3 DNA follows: TGTGCCAGCAGCTTAGGGCAGGGCGGCTCCTACGAGCAGTACTTC.

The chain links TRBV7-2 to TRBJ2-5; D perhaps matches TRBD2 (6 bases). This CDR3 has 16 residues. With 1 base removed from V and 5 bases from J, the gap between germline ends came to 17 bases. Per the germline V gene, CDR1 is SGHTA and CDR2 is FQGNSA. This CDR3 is CASSLDGARRAETQYF. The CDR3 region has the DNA TGTGCCAGCAGCTTAGACGGGGCCCGGAGGGCGGAGACCCAGTACTTC.

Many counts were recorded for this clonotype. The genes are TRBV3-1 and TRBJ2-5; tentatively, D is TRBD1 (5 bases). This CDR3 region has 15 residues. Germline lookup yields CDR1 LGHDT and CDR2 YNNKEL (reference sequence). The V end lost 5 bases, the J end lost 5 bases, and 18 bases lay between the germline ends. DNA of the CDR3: TGTGCCAGCAGCAGTGTAGGGGTAGCAGGGGAGACCCAGTACTTC. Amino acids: CASSSVGVAGETQYF.

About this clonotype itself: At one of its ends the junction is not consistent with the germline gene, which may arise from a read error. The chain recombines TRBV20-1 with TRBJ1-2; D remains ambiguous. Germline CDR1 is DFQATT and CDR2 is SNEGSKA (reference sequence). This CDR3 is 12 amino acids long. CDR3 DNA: TGCAGTGCCCGCGTGGGTGCCTATGGCTACGCCTTC. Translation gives CSARVGAYGYAF.

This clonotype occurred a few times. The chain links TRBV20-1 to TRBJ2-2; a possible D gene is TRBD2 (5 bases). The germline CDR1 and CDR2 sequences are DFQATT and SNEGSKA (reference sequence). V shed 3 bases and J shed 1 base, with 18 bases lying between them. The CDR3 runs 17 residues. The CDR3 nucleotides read TGCAGTGCTAGGGCCCCGTTCGGGATAGGGAACACCGGGGAGCTGTTTTTT. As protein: CSARAPFGIGNTGELFF.

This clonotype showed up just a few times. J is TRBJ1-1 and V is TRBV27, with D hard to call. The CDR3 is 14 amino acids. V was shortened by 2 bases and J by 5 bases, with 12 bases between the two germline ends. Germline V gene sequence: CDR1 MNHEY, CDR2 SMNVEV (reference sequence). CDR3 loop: CASSLDRGWTEAFF. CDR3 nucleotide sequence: TGTGCCAGCAGTTTAGACCGGGGTTGGACTGAAGCTTTCTTT.

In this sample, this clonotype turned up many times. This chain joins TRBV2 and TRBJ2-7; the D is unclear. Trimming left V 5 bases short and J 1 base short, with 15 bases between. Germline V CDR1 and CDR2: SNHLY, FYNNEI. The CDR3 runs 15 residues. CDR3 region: CASSLLGRVSYEQYF. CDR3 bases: TGTGCCAGCAGTCTTTTGGGAAGGGTATCCTACGAGCAGTACTTC.

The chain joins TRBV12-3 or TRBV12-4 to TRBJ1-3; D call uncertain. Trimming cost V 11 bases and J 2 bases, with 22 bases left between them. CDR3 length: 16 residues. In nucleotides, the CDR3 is TGTGCCTCCAACCCCGGGTTCCCCGTTGCTGGAAACACCATATATTTT. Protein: CASNPGFPVAGNTIYF.

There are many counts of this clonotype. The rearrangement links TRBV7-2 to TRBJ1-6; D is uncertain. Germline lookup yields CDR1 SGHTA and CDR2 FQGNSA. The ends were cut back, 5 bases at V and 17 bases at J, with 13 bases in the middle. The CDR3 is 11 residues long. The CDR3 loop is CASSQLGEIHF. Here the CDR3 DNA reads TGTGCCAGCAGCCAGCTTGGGGAAATCCACTTT.

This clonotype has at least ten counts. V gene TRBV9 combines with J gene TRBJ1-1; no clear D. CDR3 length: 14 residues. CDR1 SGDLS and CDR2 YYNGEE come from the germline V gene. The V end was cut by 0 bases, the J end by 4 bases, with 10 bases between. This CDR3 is CASSVAQRRTEAFF. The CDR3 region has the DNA TGTGCCAGCAGCGTAGCGCAACGGCGCACTGAAGCTTTCTTT.

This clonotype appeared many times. The CDR3: CASSLLSENTEAFF. The CDR3, as DNA: TGCGCCAGCAGCCTCTTGTCGGAGAACACTGAAGCTTTCTTT. The genes are TRBV5-1 and TRBJ1-1; D call uncertain. The germline V gene encodes CDR1 SGHRS and CDR2 YFSETQ. Trimming removed 4 bases at V and 1 base at J, with 11 bases between. The CDR3 extends over 14 amino acids.

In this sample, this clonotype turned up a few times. The CDR3 reads CASSLGGTTSGEKLFF. As DNA, the CDR3 is TGTGCCAGCAGCTTAGGCGGGACAACATCGGGTGAAAAACTGTTTTTT. J is TRBJ1-4 and V is TRBV7-6; D might be TRBD1 (6 bases). Germline-derived CDR1 and CDR2 are SGHVS and FNYEAQ. The CDR3 extends over 16 amino acids. V lost 1 base and J 7 bases, leaving 16 bases between the germline ends.

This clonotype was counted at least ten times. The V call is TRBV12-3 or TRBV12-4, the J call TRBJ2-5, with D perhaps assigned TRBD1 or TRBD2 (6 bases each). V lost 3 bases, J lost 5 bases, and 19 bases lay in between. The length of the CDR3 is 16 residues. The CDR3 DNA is TGTGCCAGCAGTTTTGGGGGGCCAGGTTACACCGAGACCCAGTACTTC. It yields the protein CASSFGGPGYTETQYF.

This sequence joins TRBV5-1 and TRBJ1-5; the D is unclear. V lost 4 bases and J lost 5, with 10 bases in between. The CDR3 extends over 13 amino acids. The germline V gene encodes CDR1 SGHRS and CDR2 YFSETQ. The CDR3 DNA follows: TGCGCCAGCAGCATCGACATATATCAGCCCCAGCATTTT. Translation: CASSIDIYQPQHF.

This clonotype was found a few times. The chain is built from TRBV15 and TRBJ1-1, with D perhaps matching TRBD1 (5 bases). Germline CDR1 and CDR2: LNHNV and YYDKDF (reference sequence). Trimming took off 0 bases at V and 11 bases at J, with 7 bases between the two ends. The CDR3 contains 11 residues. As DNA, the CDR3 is TGTGCCACCAGCAGAGAAAACAGGGCTTTCTTT. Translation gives CATSRENRAFF.

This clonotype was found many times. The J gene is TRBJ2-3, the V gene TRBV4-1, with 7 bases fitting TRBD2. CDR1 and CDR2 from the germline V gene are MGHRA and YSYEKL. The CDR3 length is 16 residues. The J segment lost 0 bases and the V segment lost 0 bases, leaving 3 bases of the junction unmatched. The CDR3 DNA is TGCGCCAGCAGCCAAGAGGAGGGAGGGAGCACAGATACGCAGTATTTT. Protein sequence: CASSQEEGGSTDTQYF.

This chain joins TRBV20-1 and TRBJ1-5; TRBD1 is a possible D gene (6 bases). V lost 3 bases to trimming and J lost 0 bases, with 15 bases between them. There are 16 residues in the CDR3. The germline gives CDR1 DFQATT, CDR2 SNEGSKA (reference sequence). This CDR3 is CSARAGQGYSNQPQHF. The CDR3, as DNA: TGCAGTGCTAGGGCGGGGCAGGGGTATAGCAATCAGCCCCAGCATTTT.

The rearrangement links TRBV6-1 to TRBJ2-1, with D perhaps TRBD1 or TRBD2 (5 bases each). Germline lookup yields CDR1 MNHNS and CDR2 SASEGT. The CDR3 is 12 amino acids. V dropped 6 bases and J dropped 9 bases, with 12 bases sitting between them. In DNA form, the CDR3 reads TGTGCCAGCAGCCCCGGGACCGGTGAGCAGTTCTTC. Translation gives CASSPGTGEQFF.

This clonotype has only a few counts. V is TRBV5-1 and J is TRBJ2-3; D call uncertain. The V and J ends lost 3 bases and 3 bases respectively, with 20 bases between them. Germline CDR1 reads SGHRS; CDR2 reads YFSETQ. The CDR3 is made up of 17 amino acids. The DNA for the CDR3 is TGCGCCAGCAGCTCGCTATCCGGCTCCAAGTCGACAGATACGCAGTATTTT. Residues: CASSSLSGSKSTDTQYF.

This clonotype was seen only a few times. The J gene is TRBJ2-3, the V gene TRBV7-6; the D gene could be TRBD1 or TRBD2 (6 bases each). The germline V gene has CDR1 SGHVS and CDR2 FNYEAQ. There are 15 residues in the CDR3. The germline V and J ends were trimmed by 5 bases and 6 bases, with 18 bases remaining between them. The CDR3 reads CASSVRGRGGDTQYF. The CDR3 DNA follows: TGTGCCAGCAGCGTCCGGGGGCGGGGCGGGGATACGCAGTATTTT.

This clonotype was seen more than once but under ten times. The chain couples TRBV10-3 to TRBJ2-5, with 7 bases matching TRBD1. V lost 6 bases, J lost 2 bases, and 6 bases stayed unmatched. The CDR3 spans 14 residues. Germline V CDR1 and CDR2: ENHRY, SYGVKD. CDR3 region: CAISDTGEQETQYF. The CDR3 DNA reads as TGTGCCATCAGCGACACAGGGGAGCAAGAGACCCAGTACTTC.

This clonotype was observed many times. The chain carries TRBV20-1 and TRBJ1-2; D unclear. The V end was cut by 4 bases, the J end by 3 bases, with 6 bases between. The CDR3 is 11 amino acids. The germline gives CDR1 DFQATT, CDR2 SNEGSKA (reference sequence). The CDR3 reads CSATSDYGYTF. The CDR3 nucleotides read TGCAGTGCTACCTCAGACTATGGCTACACCTTC.

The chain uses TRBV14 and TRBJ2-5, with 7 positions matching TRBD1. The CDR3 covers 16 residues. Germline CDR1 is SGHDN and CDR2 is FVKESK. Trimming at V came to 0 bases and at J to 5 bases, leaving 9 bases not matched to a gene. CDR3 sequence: CASSQEGIRDSETQYF. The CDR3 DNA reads TGTGCCAGCAGCCAAGAGGGAATCCGGGACAGTGAGACCCAGTACTTC.

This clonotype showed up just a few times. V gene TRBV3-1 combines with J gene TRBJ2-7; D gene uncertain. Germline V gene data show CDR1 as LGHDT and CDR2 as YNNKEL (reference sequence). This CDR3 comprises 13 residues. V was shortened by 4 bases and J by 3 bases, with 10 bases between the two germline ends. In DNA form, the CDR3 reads TGTGCCAGCAGCCCCCGACCTCTCTACGAGCAGTACTTC. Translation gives CASSPRPLYEQYF.

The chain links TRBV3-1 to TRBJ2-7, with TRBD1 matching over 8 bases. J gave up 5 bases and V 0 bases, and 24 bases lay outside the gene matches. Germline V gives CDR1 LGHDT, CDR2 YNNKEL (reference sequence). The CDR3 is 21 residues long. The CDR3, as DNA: TGTGCCAGCAGCCAAGAAGTGGTGCGCTTAGAGTGGACAGGGAGCTTCCACGAGCAGTACTTC. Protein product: CASSQEVVRLEWTGSFHEQYF.

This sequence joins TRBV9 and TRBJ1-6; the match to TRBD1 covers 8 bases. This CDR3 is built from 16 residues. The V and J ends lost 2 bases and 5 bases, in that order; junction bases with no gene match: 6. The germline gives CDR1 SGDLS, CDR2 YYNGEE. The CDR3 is CASSVATGEHNSPLHF. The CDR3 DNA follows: TGTGCCAGCAGCGTCGCGACAGGGGAGCATAATTCACCCCTCCACTTT.